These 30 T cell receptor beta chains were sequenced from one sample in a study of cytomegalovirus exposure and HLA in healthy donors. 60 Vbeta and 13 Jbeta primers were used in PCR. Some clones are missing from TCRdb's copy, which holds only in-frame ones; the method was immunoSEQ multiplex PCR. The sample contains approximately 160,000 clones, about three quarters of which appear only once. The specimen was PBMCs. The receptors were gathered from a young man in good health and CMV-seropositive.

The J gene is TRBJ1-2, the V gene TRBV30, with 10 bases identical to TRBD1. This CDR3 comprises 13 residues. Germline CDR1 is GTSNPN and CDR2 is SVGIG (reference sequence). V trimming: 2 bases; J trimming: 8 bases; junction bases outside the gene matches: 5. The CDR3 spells CAWSIGTGEGYTF. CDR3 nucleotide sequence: TGTGCCTGGAGTATCGGGACAGGGGAAGGCTACACCTTC. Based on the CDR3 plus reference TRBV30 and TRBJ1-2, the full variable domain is SQTIHQWPATLVQPVGSPLSLECTVEGTSNPNLYWYRQAAGRGLQLLFYSVGIGQISSEVPQNLSASRPQDRQFILSSKKLLLSDSGFYLCAWSIGTGEGYTFGSGTRLTVV.

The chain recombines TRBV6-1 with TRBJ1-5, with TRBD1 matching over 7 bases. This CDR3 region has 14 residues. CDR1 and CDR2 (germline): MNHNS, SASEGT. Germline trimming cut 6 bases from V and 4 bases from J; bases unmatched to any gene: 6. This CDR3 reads CASSSSRGNQPQHF. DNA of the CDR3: TGTGCCAGCAGCTCCAGCAGGGGGAATCAGCCCCAGCATTTT.

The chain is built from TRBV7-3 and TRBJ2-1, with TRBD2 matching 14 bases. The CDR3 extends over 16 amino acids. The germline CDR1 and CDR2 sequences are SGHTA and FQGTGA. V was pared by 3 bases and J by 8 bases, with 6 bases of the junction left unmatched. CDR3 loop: CASSFEGTSGGHEQFF. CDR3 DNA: TGTGCCAGCAGCTTTGAAGGGACTAGCGGGGGTCATGAGCAGTTCTTC.

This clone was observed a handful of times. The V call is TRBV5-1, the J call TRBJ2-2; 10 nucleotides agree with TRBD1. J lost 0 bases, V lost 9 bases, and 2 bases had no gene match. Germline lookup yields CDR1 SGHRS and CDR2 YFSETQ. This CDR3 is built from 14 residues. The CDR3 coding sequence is TGCGCCACAGGACAGGGGGCGAACACCGGGGAGCTGTTTTTT. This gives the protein CATGQGANTGELFF.

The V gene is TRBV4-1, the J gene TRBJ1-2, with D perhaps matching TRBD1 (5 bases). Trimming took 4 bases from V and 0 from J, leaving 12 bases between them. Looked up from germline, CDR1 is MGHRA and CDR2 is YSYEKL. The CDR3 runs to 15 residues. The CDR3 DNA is TGCGCCAGCAGCCTACAGACAGTAGCTAACTATGGCTACACCTTC. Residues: CASSLQTVANYGYTF.

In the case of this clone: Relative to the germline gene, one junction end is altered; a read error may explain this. CDR3 coding DNA: TGCGCCAGCAGGTTGGGGGGCGCGATCACTGAAGCTTTCTTT. Translation gives CASRLGGAITEAFF. The chain couples TRBV5-1 to TRBJ1-1, with D possibly TRBD1 on 6 matching bases. Germline CDR1 reads SGHRS; CDR2 reads YFSETQ. The CDR3 covers 14 residues.

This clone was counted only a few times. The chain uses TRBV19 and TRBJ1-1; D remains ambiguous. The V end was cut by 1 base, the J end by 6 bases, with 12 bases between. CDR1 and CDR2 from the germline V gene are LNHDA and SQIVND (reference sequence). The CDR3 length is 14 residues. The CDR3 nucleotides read TGTGCCAGTAGTATAGTGGCAGGCGACGCTGAAGCTTTCTTT. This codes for CASSIVAGDAEAFF.

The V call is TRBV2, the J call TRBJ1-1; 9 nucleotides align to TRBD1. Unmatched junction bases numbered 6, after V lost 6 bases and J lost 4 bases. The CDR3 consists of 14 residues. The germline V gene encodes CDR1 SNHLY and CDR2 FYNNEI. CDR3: CASRPKTGGTEAFF. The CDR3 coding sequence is TGTGCCAGCAGGCCCAAGACAGGGGGCACTGAAGCTTTCTTT.

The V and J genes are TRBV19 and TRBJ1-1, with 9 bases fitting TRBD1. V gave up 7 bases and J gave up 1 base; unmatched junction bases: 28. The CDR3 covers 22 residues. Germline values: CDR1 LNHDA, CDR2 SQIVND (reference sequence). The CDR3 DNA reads TGTGCCAGTACCGCCCAAGGTGTCTGGTCCGGGACAGGGTCCTTGTCGAACACTGAAGCTTTCTTT. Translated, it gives CASTAQGVWSGTGSLSNTEAFF.

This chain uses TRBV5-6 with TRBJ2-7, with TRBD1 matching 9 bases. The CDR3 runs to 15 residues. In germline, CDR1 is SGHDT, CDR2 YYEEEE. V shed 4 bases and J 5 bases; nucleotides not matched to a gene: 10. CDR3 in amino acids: CASSGLQGARNEQYV. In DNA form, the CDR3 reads TGTGCCAGCAGCGGATTACAGGGGGCCCGAAACGAGCAGTACGTC.

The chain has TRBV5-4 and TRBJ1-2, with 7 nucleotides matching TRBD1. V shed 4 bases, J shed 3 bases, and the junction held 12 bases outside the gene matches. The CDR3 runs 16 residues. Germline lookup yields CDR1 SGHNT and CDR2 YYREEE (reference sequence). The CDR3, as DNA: TGTGCCAGCAGCCCGGGTGGGGCAGGGGGTGACTATGGCTACACCTTC. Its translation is CASSPGGAGGDYGYTF.

CDR3 nucleotides: TGTGCCAGCAGCTTGGGGGGGGGTCCTGCTCCTAATCAGCCCCAGCATTTT. Amino acid sequence: CASSLGGGPAPNQPQHF. The rearrangement links TRBV5-6 to TRBJ1-5; D might be TRBD1 (5 bases). There are 17 residues in the CDR3. Trimming left V 0 bases short and J 4 bases short, with 17 bases between. The germline CDR1 and CDR2 sequences are SGHDT and YYEEEE. Supplemented by reference TRBV5-6 and TRBJ1-5, the full variable domain reads DAGVTQSPTHLIKTRGQQVTLRCSPKSGHDTVSWYQQALGQGPQFIFQYYEEEERQRGNFPDRFSGHQFPNYSSELNVNALLLGDSALYLCASSLGGGPAPNQPQHFGDGTRLSIL.

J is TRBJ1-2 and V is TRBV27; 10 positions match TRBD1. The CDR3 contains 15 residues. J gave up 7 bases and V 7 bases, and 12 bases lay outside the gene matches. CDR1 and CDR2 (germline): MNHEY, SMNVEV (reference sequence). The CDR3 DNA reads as TGTGCCAGCACCCCAGACAGGGGGCGCCTCGGTGGCTACACCTTC. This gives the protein CASTPDRGRLGGYTF.

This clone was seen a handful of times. As DNA, the CDR3 is TGCAGCGTTGCGAAGGGGGCGGATAATGAGCAGTTCTTC. It is translated as CSVAKGADNEQFF. V is TRBV29-1 and J is TRBJ2-1, with 7 bases matching TRBD1. CDR3 length: 13 amino acids. Germline CDR1 is SQVTM and CDR2 is ANQGSEA. The V gene end was trimmed by 4 bases and the J gene end by 7 bases; junction bases not matched to a gene: 7.

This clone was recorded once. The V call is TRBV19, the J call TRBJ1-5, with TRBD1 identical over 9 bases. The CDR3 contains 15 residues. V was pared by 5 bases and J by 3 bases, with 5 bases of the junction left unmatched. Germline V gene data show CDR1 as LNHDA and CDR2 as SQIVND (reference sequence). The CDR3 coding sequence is TGTGCCAGTAGTTTCACAGGGGGCGCCAATCAGCCCCAGCATTTT. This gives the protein CASSFTGGANQPQHF.

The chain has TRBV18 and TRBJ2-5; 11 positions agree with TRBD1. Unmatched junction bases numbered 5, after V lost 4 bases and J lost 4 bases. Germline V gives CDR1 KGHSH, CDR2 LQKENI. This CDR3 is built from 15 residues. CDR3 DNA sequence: TGTGCCAGCTCACTCCGGGACAGGGGGACAGAGACCCAGTACTTC. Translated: CASSLRDRGTETQYF.

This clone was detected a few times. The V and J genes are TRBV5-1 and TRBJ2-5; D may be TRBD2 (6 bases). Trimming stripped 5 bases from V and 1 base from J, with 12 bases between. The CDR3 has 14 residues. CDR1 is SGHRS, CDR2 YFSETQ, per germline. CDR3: CASSMDSGQETQYF. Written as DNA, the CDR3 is TGCGCCAGCAGTATGGATAGCGGCCAAGAGACCCAGTACTTC.

DNA for the CDR3: TGTGCCTGGAGAGTGACAGGGACCACTGAAGCTTTCTTT. Encoded protein: CAWRVTGTTEAFF. J is TRBJ1-1 and V is TRBV30; TRBD1 agrees at 7 bases. J gave up 4 bases and V 3 bases, and 5 bases lay outside the gene matches. This CDR3 has 13 amino acids. CDR1 is GTSNPN and CDR2 is SVGIG in the germline V gene (reference sequence). Variable domain in full (rest from reference TRBV30 and TRBJ1-1): SQTIHQWPATLVQPVGSPLSLECTVEGTSNPNLYWYRQAAGRGLQLLFYSVGIGQISSEVPQNLSASRPQDRQFILSSKKLLLSDSGFYLCAWRVTGTTEAFFGQGTRLTVV.

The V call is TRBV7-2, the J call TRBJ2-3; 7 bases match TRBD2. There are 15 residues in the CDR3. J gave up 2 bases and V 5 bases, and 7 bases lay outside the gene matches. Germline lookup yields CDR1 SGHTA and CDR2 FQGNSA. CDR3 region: CASSLSRGYTDTQYF. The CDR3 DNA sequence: TGTGCCAGCAGCCTTTCGCGGGGGTACACAGATACGCAGTATTTT.

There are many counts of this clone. The CDR3 sequence: CASSQLAGNSYNEQFF. Written as DNA, the CDR3 is TGTGCCAGCAGCCAACTAGCGGGAAACTCCTACAATGAGCAGTTCTTC. The rearrangement joins TRBV4-2 to TRBJ2-1; 9 bases agree with TRBD2. The CDR3 totals 16 residues. The germline CDR1 and CDR2 sequences are LGHNA and YNFKEQ. The J segment lost 0 bases and the V segment lost 2 bases, leaving 2 bases of the junction unmatched.

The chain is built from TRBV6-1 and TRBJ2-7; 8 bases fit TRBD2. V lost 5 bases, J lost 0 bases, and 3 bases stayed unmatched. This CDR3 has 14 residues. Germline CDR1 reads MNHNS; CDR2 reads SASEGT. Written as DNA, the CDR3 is TGTGCCAGCAGTCAACTAGCGGCCTCCTACGAGCAGTACGTC. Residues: CASSQLAASYEQYV.

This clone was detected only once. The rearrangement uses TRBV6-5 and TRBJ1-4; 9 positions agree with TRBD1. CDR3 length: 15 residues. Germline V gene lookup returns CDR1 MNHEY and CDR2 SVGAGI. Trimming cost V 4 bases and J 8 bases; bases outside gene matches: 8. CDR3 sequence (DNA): TGTGCCAGCAGTTCCCAACAGGGGGCTGGGGAAAAACTGTTTTTT. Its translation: CASSSQQGAGEKLFF.

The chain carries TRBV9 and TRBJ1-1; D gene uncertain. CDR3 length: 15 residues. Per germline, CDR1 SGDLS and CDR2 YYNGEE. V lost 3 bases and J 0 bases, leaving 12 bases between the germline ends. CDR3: CASSASGNLNTEAFF. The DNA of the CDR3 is TGTGCCAGCAGCGCCAGCGGGAACCTGAACACTGAAGCTTTCTTT.

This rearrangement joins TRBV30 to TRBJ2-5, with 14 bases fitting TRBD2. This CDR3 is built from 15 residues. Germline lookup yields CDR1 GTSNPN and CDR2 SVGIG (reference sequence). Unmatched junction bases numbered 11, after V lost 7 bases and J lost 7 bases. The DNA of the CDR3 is TGTGCCTCCGCTTCGGGACTAGCGGGGGCGGGGACCCAGTACTTC. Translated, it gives CASASGLAGAGTQYF.

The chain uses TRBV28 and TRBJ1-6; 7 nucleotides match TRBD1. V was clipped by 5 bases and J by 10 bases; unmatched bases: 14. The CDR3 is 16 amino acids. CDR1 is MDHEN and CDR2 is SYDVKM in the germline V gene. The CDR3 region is CASSPHQTGTKSPLHF. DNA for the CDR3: TGTGCCAGCAGTCCGCATCAGACAGGGACAAAATCACCCCTCCACTTT.

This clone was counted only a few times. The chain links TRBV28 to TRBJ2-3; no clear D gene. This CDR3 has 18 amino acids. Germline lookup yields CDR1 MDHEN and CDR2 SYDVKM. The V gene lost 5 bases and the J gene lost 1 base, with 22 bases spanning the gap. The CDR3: CASSPSVDFPRGTDTQYF. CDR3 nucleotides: TGTGCCAGCAGTCCTAGTGTTGACTTCCCCCGGGGCACAGATACGCAGTATTTT.

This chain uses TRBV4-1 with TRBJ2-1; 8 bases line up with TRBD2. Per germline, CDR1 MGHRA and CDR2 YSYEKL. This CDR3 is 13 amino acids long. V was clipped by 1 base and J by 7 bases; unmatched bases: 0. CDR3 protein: CASSQVAGNEQFF. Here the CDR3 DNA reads TGCGCCAGCAGCCAAGTAGCGGGGAATGAGCAGTTCTTC.

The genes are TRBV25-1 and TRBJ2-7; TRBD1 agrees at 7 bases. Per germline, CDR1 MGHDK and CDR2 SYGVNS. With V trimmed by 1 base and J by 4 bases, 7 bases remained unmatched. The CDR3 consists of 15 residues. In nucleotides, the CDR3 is TGTGCCAGCAGTGAATCAAGGGGGCATAAGTACGAGCAGTACGTC. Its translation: CASSESRGHKYEQYV.

The CDR3 spells CASSGGPAGGIAKNIQYF. As DNA, the CDR3 is TGTGCCAGCAGCGGCGGACCTGCGGGGGGAATAGCCAAAAACATTCAGTACTTC. V and J are TRBV7-6 and TRBJ2-4; 8 nucleotides align to TRBD2. Germline V gene data show CDR1 as SGHVS and CDR2 as FNYEAQ. The V and J ends lost 5 bases and 0 bases, in that order; junction bases with no gene match: 12. The CDR3 has 18 amino acids.

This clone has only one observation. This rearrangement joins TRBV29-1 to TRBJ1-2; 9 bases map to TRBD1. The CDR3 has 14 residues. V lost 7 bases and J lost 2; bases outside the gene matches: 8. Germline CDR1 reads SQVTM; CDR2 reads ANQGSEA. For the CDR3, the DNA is TGCAGCGCCCCAGTGACAGGGGGGAACTATGGCTACACCTTC. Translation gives CSAPVTGGNYGYTF.